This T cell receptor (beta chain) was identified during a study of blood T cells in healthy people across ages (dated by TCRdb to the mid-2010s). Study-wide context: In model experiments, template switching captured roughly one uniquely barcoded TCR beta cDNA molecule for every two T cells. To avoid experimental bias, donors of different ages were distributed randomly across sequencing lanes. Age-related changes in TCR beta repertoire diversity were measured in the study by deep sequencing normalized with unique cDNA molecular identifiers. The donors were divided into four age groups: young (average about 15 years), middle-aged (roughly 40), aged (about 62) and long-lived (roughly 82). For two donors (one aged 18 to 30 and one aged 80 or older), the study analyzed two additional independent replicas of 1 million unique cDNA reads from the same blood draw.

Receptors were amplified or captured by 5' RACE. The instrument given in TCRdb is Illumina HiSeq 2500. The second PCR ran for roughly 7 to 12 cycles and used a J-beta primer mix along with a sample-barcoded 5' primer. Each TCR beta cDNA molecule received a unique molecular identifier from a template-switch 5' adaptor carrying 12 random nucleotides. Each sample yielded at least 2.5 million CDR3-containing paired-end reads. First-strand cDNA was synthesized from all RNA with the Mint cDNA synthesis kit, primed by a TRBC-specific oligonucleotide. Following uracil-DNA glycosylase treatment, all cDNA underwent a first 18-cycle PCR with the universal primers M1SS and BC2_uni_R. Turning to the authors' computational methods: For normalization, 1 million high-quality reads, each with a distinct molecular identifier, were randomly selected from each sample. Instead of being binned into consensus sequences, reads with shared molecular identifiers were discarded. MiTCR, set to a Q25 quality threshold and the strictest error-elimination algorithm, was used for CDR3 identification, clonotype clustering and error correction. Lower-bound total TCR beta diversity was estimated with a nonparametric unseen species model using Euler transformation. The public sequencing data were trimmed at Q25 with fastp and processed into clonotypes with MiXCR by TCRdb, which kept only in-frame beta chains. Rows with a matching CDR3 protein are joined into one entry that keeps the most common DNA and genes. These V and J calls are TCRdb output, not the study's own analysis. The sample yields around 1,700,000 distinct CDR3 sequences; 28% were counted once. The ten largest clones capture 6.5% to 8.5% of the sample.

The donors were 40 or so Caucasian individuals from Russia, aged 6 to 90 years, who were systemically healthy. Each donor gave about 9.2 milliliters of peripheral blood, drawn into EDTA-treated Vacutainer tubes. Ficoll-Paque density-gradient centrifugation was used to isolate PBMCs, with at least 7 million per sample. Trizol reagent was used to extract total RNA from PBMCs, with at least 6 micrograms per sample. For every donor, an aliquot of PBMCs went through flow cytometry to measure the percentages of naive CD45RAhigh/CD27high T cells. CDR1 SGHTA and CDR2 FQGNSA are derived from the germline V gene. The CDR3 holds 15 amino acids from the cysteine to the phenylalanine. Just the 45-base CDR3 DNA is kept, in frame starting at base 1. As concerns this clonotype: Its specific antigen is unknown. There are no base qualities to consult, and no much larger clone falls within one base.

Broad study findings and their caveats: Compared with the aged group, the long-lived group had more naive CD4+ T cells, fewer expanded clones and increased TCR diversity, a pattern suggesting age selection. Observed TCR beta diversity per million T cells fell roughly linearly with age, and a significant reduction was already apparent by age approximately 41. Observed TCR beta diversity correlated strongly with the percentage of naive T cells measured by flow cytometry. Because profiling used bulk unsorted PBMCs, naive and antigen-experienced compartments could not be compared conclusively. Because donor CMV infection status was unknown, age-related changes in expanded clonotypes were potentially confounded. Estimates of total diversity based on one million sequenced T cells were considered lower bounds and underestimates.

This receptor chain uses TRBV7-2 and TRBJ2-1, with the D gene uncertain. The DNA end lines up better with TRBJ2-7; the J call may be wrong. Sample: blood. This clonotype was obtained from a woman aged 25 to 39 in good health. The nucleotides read TGTGCCAGCAGCACCTACACCGGCTCCTACAATGAGCAGTACTTC. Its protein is CASSTYTGSYNEQYF.